This is a list of T cell receptor beta chains from one sample in a study of cytomegalovirus exposure and HLA in healthy donors. TCRdb keeps only in-frame clones here, not all; method: immunoSEQ multiplex PCR. The sample records roughly 310,000 clones, 88% being singletons. Sequenced material: PBMCs. Every receptor here comes from a man aged 25-45 years in good health and CMV-seronegative. The CDR3 runs from the conserved cysteine through the conserved F or W.

TRBV5-5	TRBJ2-3	CASSLSLQGVTDTQYF
TRBV18	TRBJ2-7	CASSPRDRDGEQYF
TRBV10-2	TRBJ2-7	CASRGTGLTEQYF
TRBV5-4	TRBJ1-1	CASRADRGLNTEAFF
TRBV4-1	TRBJ2-1	CASSQDGSSGGKSSYNEQFF
TRBV7-9	TRBJ1-2	CASSLGGGDAYGYTF
TRBV11-2	TRBJ2-2	CASSLDPSTGELFF
TRBV27	TRBJ2-5	CASSLSRGGEETQYF
TRBV19	TRBJ2-7	CASSISRAGGYEQYF
TRBV15	TRBJ2-1	CATSSGGSSYNEQFF
TRBV2	TRBJ1-2	CASRPLRTGNYGYTF
TRBV6-6	TRBJ1-1	CASSYSTTASEAFF
TRBV18	TRBJ1-6	CASSRELSPLHF
TRBV7-6	TRBJ2-3	CASSLGPSTDTQYF
TRBV27	TRBJ1-1	CASKSTGENTEAFF
TRBV23-1	TRBJ1-1	CASSQYSSENTEAFF
TRBV5-1	TRBJ2-7	CASSFGQGPYEQYF
TRBV5-1	TRBJ2-5	CASSLARGTETQYF
TRBV5-5	TRBJ2-5	CASTWRFAGLAGVRRETQYF
TRBV4-1	TRBJ2-2	CASSQRAANTGELFF
TRBV4-3	TRBJ1-5	CASSQDWGQGAYQPQHF
TRBV19	TRBJ1-1	CASSVWTGAGSVAFF